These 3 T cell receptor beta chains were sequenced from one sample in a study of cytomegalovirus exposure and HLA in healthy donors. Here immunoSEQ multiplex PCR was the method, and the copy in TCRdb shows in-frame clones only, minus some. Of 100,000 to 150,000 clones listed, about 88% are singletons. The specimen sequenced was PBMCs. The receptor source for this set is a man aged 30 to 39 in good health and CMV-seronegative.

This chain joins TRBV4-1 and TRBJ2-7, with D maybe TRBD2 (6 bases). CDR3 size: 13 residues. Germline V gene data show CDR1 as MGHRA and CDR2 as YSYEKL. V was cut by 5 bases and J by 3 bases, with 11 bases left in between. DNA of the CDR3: TGCGCCAGCAGCGTGACAGCGGGCTACGAGCAGTACTTC. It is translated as CASSVTAGYEQYF.

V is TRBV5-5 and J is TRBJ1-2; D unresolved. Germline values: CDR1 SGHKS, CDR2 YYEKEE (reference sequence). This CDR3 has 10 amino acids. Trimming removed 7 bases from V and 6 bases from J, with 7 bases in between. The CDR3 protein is CASGEDGYTF. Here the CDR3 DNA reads TGTGCCAGCGGTGAGGATGGCTACACCTTC.

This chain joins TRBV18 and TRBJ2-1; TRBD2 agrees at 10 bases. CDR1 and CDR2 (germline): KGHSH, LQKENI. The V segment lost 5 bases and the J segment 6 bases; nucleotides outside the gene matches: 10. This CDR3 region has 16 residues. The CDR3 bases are TGTGCCAGCTCATTAAAACGAGCGGGAGGGGGCAATGAGCAGTTCTTC. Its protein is CASSLKRAGGGNEQFF.